The rows below give T cell receptor beta chains drawn from one sample of a study of Tregs in tolerant kidney transplant recipients. Data came from immunoSEQ multiplex PCR; TCRdb stores just in-frame clones and leaves some out. The sample has approximately 82,000 clones; 93% are singletons. The material was CD4+ T cells from blood (PBMCs), obtained 12 months after the transplant. The receptors come from a human patient who received a combined kidney and bone marrow transplant. Certain T cells may be donor cells from the graft. CDR3s include the opening cysteine and the closing phenylalanine or tryptophan. A D gene is named only where the DNA matches it firmly.

d_call cdr3_length j_call v_call cdr3_nt cdr3_aa
TRBD2 16 TRBJ2-7 TRBV9 TGTGCCAGCAGCCCCCGACTAGCGGGAGGGTTAAACGAGCAGTACTTC CASSPRLAGGLNEQYF
TRBD1 14 TRBJ2-7 TRBV6-5 TGTGCCAGCAGGCAAGACAGGGCTAGCTACGAGCAGTACTTC CASRQDRASYEQYF
TRBD2 15 TRBJ2-3 TRBV27 TGTGCCAGCAGTTCCGCGGGGGGGAGTGGAGATACGCAGTATTTT CASSSAGGSGDTQYF
TRBD2 13 TRBJ2-3 TRBV6-5 TGTGCCAGCAGTCTAGTAGCGGGAGATACGCAGTATTTT CASSLVAGDTQYF
NA 14 TRBJ2-1 TRBV4-3 TGCGCCAGCAGCCAAGATTCGTTTATTAGTGAGCAGTTCTTC CASSQDSFISEQFF
NA 15 TRBJ2-1 TRBV9 TGTGCCAGCAGCCCCCGGGGGGACAACTACAATGAGCAGTTCTTC CASSPRGDNYNEQFF
NA 12 TRBJ2-7 TRBV11-1 TGTGCCAGCAGCTTGACCGGGTTCGAGCAGTACTTC CASSLTGFEQYF
NA 12 TRBJ1-2 TRBV29-1 TGCAGCGTTGGGGGGGTACGCTATGGCTACACCTTC CSVGGVRYGYTF
NA 11 TRBJ2-7 TRBV5-4 TGTGCCAGCAGTCGGACAGACGAGCAGTACTTC CASSRTDEQYF
NA 15 TRBJ1-4 TRBV5-4 TGTGCCAGCAGCTTGGGTAGTCGAGGAAATGAAAAACTGTTTTTT CASSLGSRGNEKLFF
NA 13 TRBJ1-1 TRBV7-9 TGTGCCAGCAGCTTTGCAGGGTCCCATGGGGCTTTCTTT CASSFAGSHGAFF
NA 18 TRBJ2-1 TRBV7-8 TGTGCCAGCAGCTTAGGCTTCCGGAAGACTAGAGCGCGCAATGAGCAGTTCTTC CASSLGFRKTRARNEQFF